This T cell receptor beta chain was profiled in a study of blood T cell repertoires in COVID-19. This CDR3 has 15 residues. CDR1 is MNHEY, CDR2 SVGAGI, per germline. The V segment lost 2 bases and the J segment 5 bases; nucleotides outside the gene matches: 7. Produced via immunoSEQ multiplex PCR; TCRdb's table is partial and in-frame only. The sample carries 110,000 to 150,000 clones, 80% recorded once. The sample consisted of peripheral blood. The source of this sequence is a woman aged 45 to 65 with acute or convalescent COVID-19. J is TRBJ2-5 and V is TRBV6-5; TRBD2 agrees at 8 bases. The CDR3 reads CASSYGTGGRETQYF. In DNA, the CDR3 is TGTGCCAGCAGTTACGGGACGGGGGGGAGGGAGACCCAGTACTTC.